These T cell receptor beta chains were read from a single sample in a study of blood T cells in healthy people across ages. Each CDR3 protein gets one entry after TCRdb re-called the 5' RACE reads with MiXCR. This sample has 1.5 million to 2 million distinct CDR3 sequences, with 28% found just once. The sample taken for sequencing was blood. All receptors come from a woman in her 30s in good health. The CDR3 runs from the conserved cysteine through the conserved F or W. The D gene is left open where the match is weak. Clone size, where shown, is once, few, many, or a class for clones that have expanded.

V: TRBV27
size: .
length: 16
D: TRBD1
J: TRBJ2-1
CDR3: CASTQRTGGSYNEQFF
DNA: TGTGCCAGCACCCAGAGGACAGGGGGCTCTTACAATGAGCAGTTCTTC

V: TRBV5-1
size: .
length: 17
D: .
J: TRBJ2-3
CDR3: CASSLDFEGTYTDTQYF
DNA: TGCGCCAGCAGCTTGGATTTTGAGGGGACGTACACAGATACGCAGTATTTT

V: TRBV28
size: many
length: 13
D: .
J: TRBJ1-4
CDR3: CASSLTTNEKLFF
DNA: TGTGCCAGCAGTCTAACAACTAATGAAAAACTGTTTTTT

V: TRBV11-2
size: .
length: 12
D: .
J: TRBJ1-2
CDR3: CASSPGTAGCTF
DNA: TGTGCCAGCAGCCCGGGGACGGCCGGATGCACCTTC

V: TRBV20-1
size: many
length: 13
D: .
J: TRBJ1-2
CDR3: CSALPQGTYGYTF
DNA: TGCAGTGCACTTCCACAGGGAACCTATGGCTACACCTTC

V: TRBV6-5
size: .
length: 16
D: TRBD1
J: TRBJ1-2
CDR3: CASSRTPTGGAYGYTF
DNA: TGTGCCAGCAGCCGAACTCCGACAGGGGGCGCATATGGCTACACCTTC

V: TRBV28
size: few
length: 15
D: .
J: TRBJ2-3
CDR3: CASIQLGRGADTQYF
DNA: TGTGCCAGCATTCAACTCGGCAGGGGGGCAGATACGCAGTATTTT

V: TRBV19
size: many
length: 12
D: .
J: TRBJ2-1
CDR3: CASSISPNEQFF
DNA: TGCGCCAGCAGCATTTCCCCCAATGAGCAGTTCTTC

V: TRBV29-1
size: many
length: 16
D: .
J: TRBJ2-5
CDR3: CSVDGWAGRTESAQYF
DNA: TGCAGCGTTGATGGTTGGGCGGGGCGCACTGAGAGTGCCCAGTACTTC

V: TRBV2
size: few
length: 15
D: .
J: TRBJ2-4
CDR3: CASSPISRAKNIQYF
DNA: TGTGCCAGCAGTCCGATCTCAAGAGCCAAAAACATTCAGTACTTC

V: TRBV9
size: few
length: 15
D: TRBD1
J: TRBJ2-2
CDR3: CASSEDRGHMRELFF
DNA: TGTGCCAGCAGCGAGGACAGGGGGCATATGAGGGAGCTGTTTTTT

V: TRBV5-1
size: few
length: 16
D: .
J: TRBJ2-6
CDR3: CASSLDVISGANVLTF
DNA: TGCGCCAGCAGCTTGGATGTGATCTCTGGGGCCAACGTCCTGACTTTC

V: TRBV19
size: .
length: 15
D: TRBD1
J: TRBJ2-1
CDR3: CACSSGTGSYNEQFF
DNA: TGTGCCTGTAGCTCCGGGACAGGATCTTACAATGAGCAGTTCTTC

V: TRBV12-3/TRBV12-4
size: .
length: 13
D: .
J: TRBJ1-2
CDR3: CASRPDVSYGYTF
DNA: TGTGCCAGCAGGCCGGACGTCAGCTATGGCTACACCTTC

V: TRBV9
size: few
length: 15
D: .
J: TRBJ2-3
CDR3: CASSARAPMTDTQYF
DNA: TGTGCCAGCAGCGCCCGGGCCCCCATGACAGATACGCAGTATTTT

V: TRBV18
size: .
length: 14
D: .
J: TRBJ2-7
CDR3: CASSPAASGYEQYF
DNA: TGTGCCAGCTCACCAGCGGCTTCGGGCTACGAGCAGTACTTC

V: TRBV7-2
size: .
length: 14
D: .
J: TRBJ2-3
CDR3: CASSLSLGTDTQYF
DNA: TGTGCCAGCAGCTTATCCCTGGGCACAGATACGCAGTATTTT

V: TRBV29-1
size: .
length: 10
D: .
J: TRBJ1-1
CDR3: CSVEEVRAFF
DNA: TGCAGCGTTGAAGAGGTGCGGGCTTTCTTT

V: TRBV20-1
size: few
length: 15
D: TRBD1
J: TRBJ2-3
CDR3: CSASPRGRGTDTQYF
DNA: TGCAGTGCTAGTCCCAGGGGGCGAGGCACAGATACGCAGTATTTT

V: TRBV5-1
size: few
length: 14
D: TRBD1
J: TRBJ1-1
CDR3: CASSSGGGGTEAFF
DNA: TGCGCCAGCAGCTCAGGGGGCGGTGGCACTGAAGCTTTCTTT

V: TRBV29-1
size: .
length: 14
D: TRBD1
J: TRBJ1-6
CDR3: CSVKGDSYNSPLHF
DNA: TGCAGCGTAAAGGGGGACAGCTATAATTCACCCCTCCACTTT

V: TRBV4-1
size: few
length: 16
D: .
J: TRBJ1-4
CDR3: CASSLTRTVTNEKLFF
DNA: TGCGCCAGCAGCCTGACACGGACAGTTACTAATGAAAAACTGTTTTTT

V: TRBV7-8
size: few
length: 14
D: .
J: TRBJ2-5
CDR3: CASSKGGWQETQYF
DNA: TGTGCCAGCAGCAAGGGTGGGTGGCAAGAGACCCAGTACTTC

V: TRBV7-2
size: .
length: 15
D: .
J: TRBJ2-3
CDR3: CASSPAGLRTDTQYF
DNA: TGTGCCAGCAGCCCAGCGGGTTTGCGCACAGATACGCAGTATTTT

V: TRBV20-1
size: many
length: 13
D: .
J: TRBJ2-1
CDR3: CSASGGRRDEQFF
DNA: TGCAGTGCTAGCGGGGGGCGCAGGGATGAGCAGTTCTTC

V: TRBV7-2
size: .
length: 16
D: .
J: TRBJ1-2
CDR3: CASSSPGADLYYGYTF
DNA: TGCGCCAGCAGCTCACCAGGAGCCGATTTATACTATGGCTACACCTTC

V: TRBV12-3/TRBV12-4
size: many
length: 14
D: TRBD1
J: TRBJ2-7
CDR3: CASRRQGESYEQYF
DNA: TGTGCCAGCAGAAGGCAGGGGGAGTCCTACGAGCAGTACTTC

V: TRBV5-6
size: few
length: 17
D: .
J: TRBJ1-1
CDR3: CASSLRDGGYGVTEAFF
DNA: TGTGCCAGCAGCTTGCGGGACGGGGGTTATGGGGTCACTGAAGCTTTCTTT

V: TRBV28
size: few
length: 16
D: .
J: TRBJ2-6
CDR3: CASSSGQTSGANVLTF
DNA: TGTGCCAGCAGTTCAGGACAGACCTCTGGGGCCAACGTCCTGACTTTC

V: TRBV28
size: .
length: 14
D: .
J: TRBJ1-1
CDR3: CASTLQVEDTEAFF
DNA: TGTGCCAGCACTTTACAGGTGGAGGACACTGAAGCTTTCTTT

V: TRBV28
size: .
length: 14
D: .
J: TRBJ1-2
CDR3: CASRRPREHYGYTF
DNA: TGTGCCAGCAGACGACCCAGGGAGCACTATGGCTACACCTTC